A single count supports the clone carrying this TCR beta chain. Its specificity is not known. CDR3 length: 15 residues. Trimming pared 1 base from V and 6 bases from J, leaving 10 bases between. A quantity of roughly 0.5 to 1 ug RNA underwent reverse transcription using random hexamers. The CDR3 of TCR beta was amplified by immunoSEQ multiplex PCR across 54 Vbeta and 13 Jbeta. Via MiXCR, TCRdb re-called the immunoSEQ multiplex PCR reads, giving one row per CDR3 protein. The sample records around 170,000 distinct CDR3 sequences, roughly 94% being singletons. The patients with Susac syndrome were individuals who fulfilled the recently defined diagnostic criteria for disease that was either definite or probable. The sample comes from a study of CD8 T cells in Susac syndrome. Regarding the study as a whole: The total CD8+ repertoires contained under 20 Susac-specific public clones, and the CD8+ TEMRA repertoires contained four to six.

The V call is TRBV12-3 or TRBV12-4, the J call TRBJ1-6; a possible D gene is TRBD1 (6 bases). The clonotype was recovered from a human donor with Susac syndrome. The sequencing sample was made of CD8+ T cells from PBMCs. The CDR3 DNA reads as TGTGCCAGCAGTTTAGGGGCAGGGGCTAATTCACCCCTCCACTTT. Residues: CASSLGAGANSPLHF.